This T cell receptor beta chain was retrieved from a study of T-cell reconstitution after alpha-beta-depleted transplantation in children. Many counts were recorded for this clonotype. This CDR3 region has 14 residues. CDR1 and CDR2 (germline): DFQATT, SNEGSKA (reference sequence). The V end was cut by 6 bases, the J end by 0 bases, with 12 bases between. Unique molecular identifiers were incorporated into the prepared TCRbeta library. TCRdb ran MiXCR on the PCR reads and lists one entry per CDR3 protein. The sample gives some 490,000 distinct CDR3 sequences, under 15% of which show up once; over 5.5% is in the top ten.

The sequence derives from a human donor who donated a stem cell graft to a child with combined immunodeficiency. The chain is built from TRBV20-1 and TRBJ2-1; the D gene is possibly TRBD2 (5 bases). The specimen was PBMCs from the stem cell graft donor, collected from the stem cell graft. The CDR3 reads CSAPAESSYNEQFF. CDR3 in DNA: TGCAGTGCCCCAGCGGAGAGCTCCTACAATGAGCAGTTCTTC.